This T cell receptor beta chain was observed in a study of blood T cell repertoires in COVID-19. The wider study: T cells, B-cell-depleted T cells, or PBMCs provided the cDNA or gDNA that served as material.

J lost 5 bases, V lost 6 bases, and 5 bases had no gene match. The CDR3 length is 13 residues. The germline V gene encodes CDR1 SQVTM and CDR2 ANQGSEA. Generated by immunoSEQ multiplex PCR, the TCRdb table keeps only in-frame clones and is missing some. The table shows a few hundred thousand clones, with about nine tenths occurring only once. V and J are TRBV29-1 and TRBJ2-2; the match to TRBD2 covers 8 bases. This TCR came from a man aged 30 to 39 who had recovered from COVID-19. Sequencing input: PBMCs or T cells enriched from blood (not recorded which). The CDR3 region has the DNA TGCAGCGTGGCCGGACTAGCTACCGGGGAGCTGTTTTTT. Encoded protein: CSVAGLATGELFF.